The clone carrying this T cell receptor beta chain was counted at least ten times. Its matching antigen is unknown. The data were obtained in a study of T-cell reconstitution after alpha-beta-depleted transplantation in children. Study-level findings and limits: Several hundred graft clones that had expanded were reportedly the source of alpha-beta T cells about two months after transplant. By one year post-transplant, T-cell counts and diversity largely arose from T cells that were newly produced. Some patients' high day-60 TCRbeta diversity was attributed to recipient cells surviving conditioning.

During its preparation, the TCRbeta library received unique molecular identifiers. A single record per CDR3 protein comes from TCRdb applying MiXCR to the PCR reads. Of about 230,000 distinct CDR3 sequences in the sample, 9.5% to 13% were seen once. CDR1 DFQATT and CDR2 SNEGSKA come from the germline V gene (reference sequence). The V gene end was trimmed by 5 bases and the J gene end by 6 bases; junction bases not matched to a gene: 8. CDR3 size: 14 residues. The receptor comes from a child under two years old with acute myeloid leukemia, due to receive a stem cell transplant. V is TRBV20-1 and J is TRBJ2-3; 10 bases map to TRBD1. The sample here was PBMCs, taken before TCRalphabeta/CD19-depleted stem cell transplant. CDR3 in DNA: TGCAGTGCTGGAAGACAGGGGGCATTGGATACGCAGTATTTT. Protein: CSAGRQGALDTQYF.